A selection of T cell receptor beta chains follows, all from one sample in a study of CD8 T cells in Susac syndrome. One entry per CDR3 protein, called by TCRdb with MiXCR from the immunoSEQ multiplex PCR reads. The table includes some 150,000 distinct CDR3 sequences, roughly 96% detected once. Sequencing was performed on CD8+ T cells from PBMCs. Source of these receptors: a human donor with multiple sclerosis. Each CDR3 is given without its conserved first and last residue. D genes are given only for firm matches. The listing skips clone size in some rows; elsewhere it reads once, few, many or a size class.

. once TRBV19 ASSSTSDSPLH
. . TRBV10-3 AIRRVDYGYT
. once TRBV27 ASSRFGKDSYGYT
. . TRBV3-1 ASSQNTGLEEETQY
. . TRBV19 ASRKTRGSSTDTQY
TRBD1 . TRBV2 AVKGQGPYEQY
. . TRBV28 ASSFRRNYNEQF
TRBD2 . TRBV11-1 ASSLSGGPTTDHEQY
. . TRBV20-1 SAISPLGNEQF
. . TRBV29-1 SVESPGLDGYT
. . TRBV12-3/TRBV12-4 ASSPGGASGAF